The 31 T cell receptor beta chains listed next were all sequenced from one sample in a study of cytomegalovirus exposure and HLA in healthy donors. The study ran its PCR with 60 Vbeta and 13 Jbeta primers. Profiled with immunoSEQ multiplex PCR; TCRdb holds only in-frame clones, not every one. In the table there are some 160,000 clones, roughly 85% of which are singletons. Sequencing was performed on PBMCs. The receptors were sampled from a woman between 40 and 50 years old in good health and CMV-seronegative.

This clone was seen a handful of times. The chain's CDR3 is CASSLEAGRNQPQHF. In nucleotides, the CDR3 is TGCGCCAGCAGCTTGGAGGCAGGCCGCAATCAGCCCCAGCATTTT. V gene TRBV5-1 combines with J gene TRBJ1-5, with no clear D. The CDR3 is 15 amino acids. Between the trimmed V and J ends, which lost 0 bases and 2 bases, there was a span of 9 bases. The germline V gene has CDR1 SGHRS and CDR2 YFSETQ.

V is TRBV6-5 and J is TRBJ1-2; no reliable D call. Germline V lookup: CDR1 MNHEY, CDR2 SVGAGI. This CDR3 has 14 residues. Trimming took off 5 bases at V and 3 bases at J, with 13 bases between the two ends. The CDR3, as DNA: TGTGCCAGCAGTGAAAGCAACAGAGACTATGGCTACACCTTC. It specifies CASSESNRDYGYTF.

The V call is TRBV2, the J call TRBJ2-1; D may be TRBD1 (5 bases). V gave up 10 bases and J gave up 2 bases, with 12 bases separating them. The germline V gene has CDR1 SNHLY and CDR2 FYNNEI. The CDR3 totals 13 residues. Here the CDR3 DNA reads TGTGCCACGGACAAGGGGACCTACAATGAGCAGTTCTTC. This encodes CATDKGTYNEQFF. Based on the CDR3 plus reference TRBV2 and TRBJ2-1, the full variable domain is EPEVTQTPSHQVTQMGQEVILRCVPISNHLYFYWYRQILGQKVEFLVSFYNNEISEKSEIFDDQFSVERPDGSNFTLKIRSTKLEDSAMYFCATDKGTYNEQFFGPGTRLTVL.

This chain links TRBV10-1 with TRBJ2-5; possibly TRBD1 for D (5 bases). Germline V lookup: CDR1 WNHNN, CDR2 SYGVQD (reference sequence). V shed 4 bases and J shed 3 bases, with 6 bases lying between them. CDR3 length: 12 amino acids. CDR3 region: CASSAREETQYF. CDR3 DNA sequence: TGCGCCAGCAGTGCCAGGGAAGAGACCCAGTACTTC.

The CDR3: CATSRDLTVNTEAFF. CDR3 coding DNA: TGTGCCACCAGCAGAGATCTTACAGTGAACACTGAAGCTTTCTTT. The chain has TRBV15 and TRBJ1-1; D is unresolved. This CDR3 region has 15 residues. CDR1 LNHNV and CDR2 YYDKDF come from the germline V gene (reference sequence). Trimming took off 0 bases at V and 0 bases at J, with 8 bases between the two ends. Filled out from reference TRBV15 and TRBJ1-1, the complete variable domain reads DAMVIQNPRYQVTQFGKPVTLSCSQTLNHNVMYWYQQKSSQAPKLLFHYYDKDFNNEADTPDNFQSRRPNTSFCFLDIRSPGLGDTAMYLCATSRDLTVNTEAFFGQGTRLTVV.

This clone appeared once. V and J are TRBV5-1 and TRBJ2-5, with D possibly matching TRBD1 (6 bases). The germline V gene encodes CDR1 SGHRS and CDR2 YFSETQ. The V gene lost 3 bases and the J gene lost 1 base, with 7 bases spanning the gap. The CDR3 is 13 amino acids. The CDR3 DNA sequence: TGCGCCAGCAGCTGGGACATCCAAGAGACCCAGTACTTC. It yields the protein CASSWDIQETQYF.

This sequence joins TRBV7-3 and TRBJ2-2; TRBD1 matches 7 bases. The CDR3 length is 16 residues. Germline CDR1 and CDR2: SGHTA and FQGTGA. The V gene end was trimmed by 5 bases and the J gene end by 4 bases; junction bases not matched to a gene: 10. CDR3 sequence (DNA): TGTGCCAGCAGCCCGAATACAGGGGCCAGCACCGGGGAGCTGTTTTTT. It is translated as CASSPNTGASTGELFF.

The chain has TRBV9 and TRBJ2-3; the match to TRBD2 covers 7 bases. CDR1 and CDR2 (germline): SGDLS, YYNGEE. The J segment lost 1 base and the V segment lost 4 bases, leaving 15 bases of the junction unmatched. CDR3 length: 18 residues. The chain's CDR3 is CASSIPPSSGLRTDTQYF. The CDR3 region has the DNA TGTGCCAGCAGCATCCCCCCCTCTAGCGGCCTACGCACAGATACGCAGTATTTT.

The chain employs TRBV5-8 and TRBJ2-5, with TRBD1 matching 9 bases. Trimming took 0 bases from V and 5 from J; bases not matched to a gene: 11. This CDR3 spans 17 amino acids. CDR1 and CDR2 from the germline V gene are SGHTS and YDEGEE. The CDR3 is CASSLVLRTGAGETQYF. CDR3 nucleotide sequence: TGTGCCAGCAGCTTGGTACTCAGGACAGGGGCAGGGGAGACCCAGTACTTC.

On this clone itself: Its ends do not fully match the called genes, so a read error is possible. The chain recombines TRBV7-6 with TRBJ2-1; a weak D match, TRBD2 (6 bases). CDR1 SGHVS and CDR2 FNYEAQ come from the germline V gene. This CDR3 contains 17 residues. The CDR3 sequence: CASNLRASGEGYNEQFF. The CDR3 region has the DNA TGTGCCAGCAACTTACGAGCATCGGGGGAAGGATACAATGAGCAGTTCTTC.

This clone was counted once. The V and J genes are TRBV13 and TRBJ2-7; maybe TRBD2 (6 bases). This CDR3 has 14 amino acids. Germline V gives CDR1 PRHDT, CDR2 FYEKMQ (reference sequence). The V gene lost 7 bases and the J gene lost 3 bases, with 16 bases spanning the gap. The CDR3 protein is CASISPGEIYEQYF. CDR3 nucleotides: TGTGCCAGCATCTCACCGGGAGAGATCTACGAGCAGTACTTC.

The chain carries TRBV11-2 and TRBJ2-1; D not certain. CDR1 and CDR2 (germline): SGHAT, FQNNGV. The CDR3 spans 14 residues. V gave up 3 bases and J gave up 3 bases, with 9 bases separating them. CDR3 sequence reads: CASSFGLGYNEQFF. The CDR3 region has the DNA TGTGCCAGCAGCTTTGGCCTTGGCTACAATGAGCAGTTCTTC. Full variable domain (rest looked up from reference TRBV11-2 and TRBJ2-1): EAGVAQSPRYKIIEKRQSVAFWCNPISGHATLYWYQQILGQGPKLLIQFQNNGVVDDSQLPKDRFSAERLKGVDSTLKIQPAKLEDSAVYLCASSFGLGYNEQFFGPGTRLTVL.

J is TRBJ2-1 and V is TRBV28; maybe TRBD1 (6 bases). In germline, CDR1 is MDHEN, CDR2 SYDVKM. Trimming removed 8 bases from V and 4 bases from J, with 18 bases in between. The CDR3 runs 15 residues. The CDR3: CASFPGRGLYNEQFF. The DNA for the CDR3 is TGTGCCAGCTTTCCTGGCAGGGGCCTTTACAATGAGCAGTTCTTC.

The chain carries TRBV9 and TRBJ1-2; D perhaps matches TRBD1 (5 bases). The germline V gene has CDR1 SGDLS and CDR2 YYNGEE. This CDR3 contains 13 residues. The V gene lost 3 bases and the J gene lost 8 bases, with 14 bases spanning the gap. The CDR3 DNA reads as TGTGCCAGCAGCGACCGGGGGGGTGTGGGCTACACCTTC. Protein: CASSDRGGVGYTF.

This chain uses TRBV27 with TRBJ2-1; 7 bases line up with TRBD1. The CDR3 runs 14 residues. The trim removed 0 bases at V and 5 bases at J, leaving 1 base unmatched. CDR1 MNHEY and CDR2 SMNVEV come from the germline V gene (reference sequence). The chain's CDR3 is CASSLSDRNNEQFF. CDR3 sequence (DNA): TGTGCCAGCAGTTTATCGGACAGGAACAATGAGCAGTTCTTC.

This chain joins TRBV27 and TRBJ2-2; TRBD2 agrees at 14 bases. CDR1 and CDR2 from the germline V gene are MNHEY and SMNVEV (reference sequence). The CDR3 has 20 amino acids. The trim removed 3 bases at V and 4 bases at J, leaving 13 bases unmatched. This CDR3 is CASSFGSLGTSGSGTGELFF. The CDR3 DNA sequence: TGTGCCAGCAGTTTCGGCAGTTTGGGGACTAGCGGGAGCGGCACCGGGGAGCTGTTTTTT.

This rearrangement joins TRBV7-9 to TRBJ2-1, with a possible D match to TRBD2 (5 bases). The germline V gene encodes CDR1 SEHNR and CDR2 FQNEAQ (reference sequence). The length of the CDR3 is 12 residues. V shed 6 bases and J shed 4 bases, with 7 bases lying between them. The CDR3 spells CASRDSYNEQFF. The CDR3 bases are TGTGCCAGCAGGGACTCTTACAATGAGCAGTTCTTC.

This chain uses TRBV11-2 with TRBJ2-7; the D is unclear. The CDR3 runs to 15 residues. The V end lost 7 bases, the J end lost 0 bases, and 16 bases lay between the germline ends. CDR1 and CDR2 (germline): SGHAT, FQNNGV. The CDR3 DNA is TGTGCCAGCACCTTCTCCTCCCCTAGCTCCTACGAGCAGTACTTC. It codes for CASTFSSPSSYEQYF.

This rearrangement joins TRBV5-1 to TRBJ2-6, with a weak D call TRBD2 (5 bases). V was pared by 0 bases and J by 4 bases, with 14 bases between. In germline, CDR1 is SGHRS, CDR2 YFSETQ. The CDR3 totals 17 residues. The CDR3 loop is CASSLGQRRNGANVLTF. The CDR3 DNA is TGCGCCAGCAGCTTGGGGCAGCGGCGTAACGGGGCCAACGTCCTGACTTTC.

This chain joins TRBV7-2 and TRBJ1-2, with D hard to call. V was pared by 0 bases and J by 2 bases, with 7 bases between. The CDR3 totals 14 residues. Germline CDR1 reads SGHTA; CDR2 reads FQGNSA. CDR3: CASSLAGGNYGYTF. CDR3 bases: TGTGCCAGCAGCTTAGCGGGCGGGAACTATGGCTACACCTTC. The full variable domain, rest sourced from reference TRBV7-2 and TRBJ1-2, is GAGVSQSPSNKVTEKGKDVELRCDPISGHTALYWYRQSLGQGLEFLIYFQGNSAPDKSGLPSDRFSAERTGGSVSTLTIQRTQQEDSAVYLCASSLAGGNYGYTFGSGTRLTVV.

The rearrangement links TRBV30 to TRBJ1-5, with D possibly TRBD1 on 6 matching bases. V was shortened by 2 bases and J by 3 bases, with 11 bases between the two germline ends. Germline CDR1 and CDR2: GTSNPN and SVGIG (reference sequence). The CDR3 consists of 14 residues. The CDR3: CAWSSGTPNQPQHF. DNA for the CDR3: TGTGCCTGGAGTTCCGGGACACCCAATCAGCCCCAGCATTTT.

This chain connects TRBV5-4 to TRBJ2-7; D possibly corresponds to TRBD1 (5 bases). Trimming pared 6 bases from V and 1 base from J, leaving 8 bases between. The V gene's germline CDR1 is SGHNT and CDR2 YYREEE (reference sequence). This CDR3 is built from 12 residues. CDR3 nucleotide sequence: TGTGCCAGCACAGACAGTTCCTACGAGCAGTACTTC. Its protein is CASTDSSYEQYF.

This chain connects TRBV2 to TRBJ2-7, with 8 bases aligning to TRBD2. Germline lookup yields CDR1 SNHLY and CDR2 FYNNEI. CDR3 length: 17 amino acids. After removal of 0 bases from V and 4 bases from J, the junction contained 11 bases not matched to a gene. The CDR3 reads CASSEAKIGLAEYEQYF. CDR3 bases: TGTGCCAGCAGTGAAGCGAAGATAGGACTAGCTGAGTACGAGCAGTACTTC. The variable domain in full, with the rest retrieved from reference TRBV2 and TRBJ2-7, is EPEVTQTPSHQVTQMGQEVILRCVPISNHLYFYWYRQILGQKVEFLVSFYNNEISEKSEIFDDQFSVERPDGSNFTLKIRSTKLEDSAMYFCASSEAKIGLAEYEQYFGPGTRLTVT.

The DNA of the CDR3 is TGTGCCTGGATTCGTAAGGGACAGGGTGCGCTCATCTATGGCTACACCTTC. Protein: CAWIRKGQGALIYGYTF. This rearrangement joins TRBV30 to TRBJ1-2, with 9 bases lining up with TRBD1. V gave up 4 bases and J gave up 4 bases; unmatched junction bases: 16. The germline CDR1 and CDR2 sequences are GTSNPN and SVGIG (reference sequence). CDR3 length equals 17 residues.

The chain combines TRBV6-5 with TRBJ2-1; D is ambiguous. Germline CDR1 reads MNHEY; CDR2 reads SVGAGI. This CDR3 has 13 residues. Trimming left V 6 bases short and J 10 bases short, with 16 bases between. CDR3 residues: CASSLTVLGEQFF. Here the CDR3 DNA reads TGTGCCAGCAGCCTCACCGTCCTCGGGGAGCAGTTCTTC.

This rearrangement joins TRBV6-1 to TRBJ2-5; 9 positions match TRBD2. Per the germline V gene, CDR1 is MNHNS and CDR2 is SASEGT. V lost 3 bases and J lost 1; bases outside the gene matches: 6. CDR3 length: 16 amino acids. CDR3: CASSDFSGGLQETQYF. The DNA of the CDR3 is TGTGCCAGCAGTGATTTTAGCGGGGGCCTCCAAGAGACCCAGTACTTC.

The J gene is TRBJ1-3, the V gene TRBV2; tentatively, D is TRBD1 (6 bases). Per the germline V gene, CDR1 is SNHLY and CDR2 is FYNNEI. V lost 10 bases and J 0 bases, leaving 13 bases between the germline ends. This CDR3 is built from 14 residues. The CDR3 bases are TGTGCCATGTATGAGGGGGACTCTGGAAACACCATATATTTT. The encoded protein is CAMYEGDSGNTIYF.

The genes are TRBV28 and TRBJ2-7; D perhaps matches TRBD1 (5 bases). Germline V CDR1 and CDR2: MDHEN, SYDVKM. The CDR3 has 14 residues. The V gene lost 2 bases and the J gene lost 4 bases, with 12 bases spanning the gap. DNA of the CDR3: TGTGCCAGCAGTTTAAGCGCAGGGTCGTACGAGCAGTACTTC. Its translation: CASSLSAGSYEQYF.

The V and J genes are TRBV5-1 and TRBJ2-2, with 8 bases matching TRBD1. From germline, CDR1 is SGHRS and CDR2 YFSETQ. J lost 0 bases, V lost 4 bases, and 8 bases had no gene match. This CDR3 contains 17 residues. In DNA form, the CDR3 reads TGCGCCAGCAGCCCCTGGCAGGGGGCGACGAACACCGGGGAGCTGTTTTTT. Translating gives CASSPWQGATNTGELFF.

The gene calls are TRBV19 and TRBJ2-7; tentative D call: TRBD1 (6 bases). The CDR3 is made up of 15 amino acids. Germline CDR1 LNHDA, CDR2 SQIVND (reference sequence). The V gene lost 1 base and the J gene lost 0 bases, with 10 bases spanning the gap. DNA for the CDR3: TGTGCCAGTAGTATAGTAGGGACACCCTCCTACGAGCAGTACTTC. It is translated as CASSIVGTPSYEQYF.

The chain couples TRBV18 to TRBJ2-1; 10 bases line up with TRBD2. This CDR3 has 15 amino acids. Germline assignment: CDR1 KGHSH and CDR2 LQKENI. V shed 3 bases, J shed 7 bases, and the junction held 6 bases outside the gene matches. Written as DNA, the CDR3 is TGTGCCAGCTCACCTAAGACTAGCGGGTGGAATGAGCAGTTCTTC. It yields the protein CASSPKTSGWNEQFF. Combining the CDR3 with reference TRBV18 and TRBJ2-1 gives the whole variable domain NAGVMQNPRHLVRRRGQEARLRCSPMKGHSHVYWYRQLPEEGLKFMVYLQKENIIDESGMPKERFSAEFPKEGPSILRIQQVVRGDSAAYFCASSPKTSGWNEQFFGPGTRLTVL.